There are a few counts of the clone carrying this TCR beta chain. Its antigen is as yet unknown. Amplification yielded TCR beta CDR3 regions, with RNA transcripts as the source. TCR CDR3 regions were first amplified by RT-PCR with HTBI primers. TCRdb reanalysed the multiplex PCR reads using MiXCR and keeps one entry per CDR3 protein. The data show some 600,000 distinct CDR3 sequences, 46% seen once. This record comes from a study of T cells in Graves' hyperthyroidism and ophthalmopathy. Stability of Graves' hyperthyroidism was defined as absent ophthalmopathy progression within 18 months. The study, taken as a whole, reports: Blood samples included most of the expanded thyroid clonotypes exceeding 0.001.

What was sequenced was peripheral blood or thyroid tissue (not recorded which). The origin of this receptor is a woman between 18 and 29 years old with Graves' hyperthyroidism.

The CDR3 spells CASSMSGAGGNQPQHF. The CDR3, as DNA: TGTGCCAGTAGTATGTCCGGGGCTGGGGGCAATCAGCCCCAGCATTTT. The chain employs TRBV19 and TRBJ1-5; TRBD1 is a possible D gene (5 bases). CDR1 is LNHDA and CDR2 is SQIVND in the germline V gene (reference sequence). This CDR3 is built from 16 residues. With 3 bases removed from V and 2 bases from J, the gap between germline ends came to 14 bases.